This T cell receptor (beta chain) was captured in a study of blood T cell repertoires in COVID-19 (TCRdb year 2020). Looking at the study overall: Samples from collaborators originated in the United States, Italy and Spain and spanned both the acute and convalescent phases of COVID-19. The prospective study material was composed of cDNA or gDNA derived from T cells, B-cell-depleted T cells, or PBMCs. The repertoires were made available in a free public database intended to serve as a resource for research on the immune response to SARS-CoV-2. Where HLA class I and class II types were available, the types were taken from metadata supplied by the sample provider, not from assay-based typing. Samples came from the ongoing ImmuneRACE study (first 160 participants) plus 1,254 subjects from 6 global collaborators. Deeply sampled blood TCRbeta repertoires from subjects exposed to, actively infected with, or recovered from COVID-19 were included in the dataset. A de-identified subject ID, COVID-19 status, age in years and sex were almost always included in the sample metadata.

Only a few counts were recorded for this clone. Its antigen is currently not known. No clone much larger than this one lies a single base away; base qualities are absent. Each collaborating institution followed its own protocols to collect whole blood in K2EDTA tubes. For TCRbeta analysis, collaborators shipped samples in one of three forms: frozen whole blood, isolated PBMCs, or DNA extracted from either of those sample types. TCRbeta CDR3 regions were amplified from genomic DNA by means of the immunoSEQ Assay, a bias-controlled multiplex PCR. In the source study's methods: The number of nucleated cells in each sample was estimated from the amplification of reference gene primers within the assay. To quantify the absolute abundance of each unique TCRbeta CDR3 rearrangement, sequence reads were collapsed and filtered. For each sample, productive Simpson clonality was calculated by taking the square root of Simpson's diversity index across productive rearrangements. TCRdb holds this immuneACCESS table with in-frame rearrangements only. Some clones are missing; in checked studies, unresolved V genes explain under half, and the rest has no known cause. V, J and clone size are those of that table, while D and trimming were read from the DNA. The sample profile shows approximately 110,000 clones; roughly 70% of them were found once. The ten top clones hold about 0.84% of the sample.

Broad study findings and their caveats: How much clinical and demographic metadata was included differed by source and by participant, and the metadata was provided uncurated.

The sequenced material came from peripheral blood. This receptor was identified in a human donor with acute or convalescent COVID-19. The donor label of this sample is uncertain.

The DNA sequence reads TGTGCCAGCAGCCAAGACTCGAGGCGGGGGGGCACAGATACGCAGTATTTT. The translation is CASSQDSRRGGTDTQYF. The rearranged segments are TRBV4-2 and TRBJ2-3; a stretch of 8 junction bases matches TRBD2. The CDR3 holds 17 amino acids from the cysteine to the phenylalanine. The CDR3 DNA has 51 bases and is translated from base 1. Clipping removes 0 bases from V and 1 base from J, with 6 as the unmatched junction base count. Based on the germline V gene, the CDR1 and CDR2 sequences are LGHNA and YNFKEQ.